In its sample, the clone carrying this T cell receptor beta chain was seen many times. The target antigen is unknown. These data belong to a study of T cell repertoires in cytomegalovirus infection. The germline gives CDR1 SGHTA, CDR2 FQGNSA. V dropped 2 bases and J dropped 0 bases, with 11 bases sitting between them. This CDR3 contains 16 residues. TCRdb re-derived calls from the reads in MiXCR, one entry per CDR3 protein. The table lists some 480,000 distinct CDR3 sequences, around a third of them singletons, with about 17% in the top ten. The chain couples TRBV7-2 to TRBJ2-4, with D uncertain. Sequencing was performed on cultured PBMCs, taken from culture after CMV antigen stimulation. The source is a human donor in good health (CMV status not recorded). Some clones in this sample may be carry-over from other donors' samples. The CDR3 protein is CASSLNSLLAKNIQYF. The CDR3 DNA reads as TGTGCCAGCAGCTTAAACAGCTTACTAGCCAAAAACATTCAGTACTTC.